A selection of T cell receptor beta chains follows, all from one sample in a study of blood T cell repertoires in COVID-19. Produced via immunoSEQ multiplex PCR; TCRdb's table is partial and in-frame only. The data show roughly 460,000 clones, approximately 90% seen once. Sequencing used peripheral blood. Receptors originate from a man aged 18 to 29 with COVID-19, enrolled during active disease. CDR3s include the opening cysteine and the closing phenylalanine or tryptophan. A D gene is named only where the DNA matches it firmly. Rows may omit the clone size; those that give it use once, few, many or a size class.

CDR3 DNA: TGCGCCAGCAAGAGGGGCGGGGTGTCTAACACCGGGGAGCTGTTTTTT; CDR3 protein: CASKRGGVSNTGELFF; V gene: TRBV5-1; J gene: TRBJ2-2; clone size: -; CDR3 length: 16; D gene: -
CDR3 DNA: TGTGCCAGCAGCCCGGGGTATTCAGCCGGGGAGCTGTTTTTT; CDR3 protein: CASSPGYSAGELFF; V gene: TRBV7-9; J gene: TRBJ2-2; clone size: few; CDR3 length: 14; D gene: -
CDR3 DNA: TGCGCCAGCAGCTTGGGCGGGCGAGAGACCCAGTACTTC; CDR3 protein: CASSLGGRETQYF; V gene: TRBV5-1; J gene: TRBJ2-5; clone size: -; CDR3 length: 13; D gene: -
CDR3 DNA: TGTGCCAGCAGCTTGCTAGGGAATGCGGGATTCACCCTCAATGAGCAGTTCTTC; CDR3 protein: CASSLLGNAGFTLNEQFF; V gene: TRBV11-2; J gene: TRBJ2-1; clone size: -; CDR3 length: 18; D gene: -
CDR3 DNA: TGTGCCAGCAGTGACCGGACTAGCGGGAGGGCCAGTAATGAGCAGTTCTTC; CDR3 protein: CASSDRTSGRASNEQFF; V gene: TRBV2; J gene: TRBJ2-1; clone size: -; CDR3 length: 17; D gene: TRBD2
CDR3 DNA: TGTGCCAGTAGTATTCGGGACAGGGACTATCAGCCCCAGCATTTT; CDR3 protein: CASSIRDRDYQPQHF; V gene: TRBV19; J gene: TRBJ1-5; clone size: -; CDR3 length: 15; D gene: TRBD1
CDR3 DNA: TGTGCCATCAGTGACTCAGGGGGCGCAGGCCAGCCCCAGCATTTT; CDR3 protein: CAISDSGGAGQPQHF; V gene: TRBV10-3; J gene: TRBJ1-5; clone size: -; CDR3 length: 15; D gene: TRBD1
CDR3 DNA: TGTGCCAGCAGCTTAGCCCCGGGACAGGGGGCTGGGGCCAACGTCCTGACTTTC; CDR3 protein: CASSLAPGQGAGANVLTF; V gene: TRBV13; J gene: TRBJ2-6; clone size: -; CDR3 length: 18; D gene: TRBD1
CDR3 DNA: TGTGCCAGCAGTCGGGAGATAGGGACAGATACGCAGTATTTT; CDR3 protein: CASSREIGTDTQYF; V gene: TRBV6-4; J gene: TRBJ2-3; clone size: -; CDR3 length: 14; D gene: -
CDR3 DNA: TGTGCCAGCACCTCCCGGGGGGCCAAAAACATTCAGTACTTC; CDR3 protein: CASTSRGAKNIQYF; V gene: TRBV7-8; J gene: TRBJ2-4; clone size: -; CDR3 length: 14; D gene: -
CDR3 DNA: TGTGCCAGCAGCCCAGGGAATACAGATACGCAGTATTTT; CDR3 protein: CASSPGNTDTQYF; V gene: TRBV11-2; J gene: TRBJ2-3; clone size: -; CDR3 length: 13; D gene: -
CDR3 DNA: TGTGCCAGCAGCTTAGTTAGCGGGAGCTCCTACAATGAGCAGTTCTTC; CDR3 protein: CASSLVSGSSYNEQFF; V gene: TRBV7-8; J gene: TRBJ2-1; clone size: -; CDR3 length: 16; D gene: TRBD2
CDR3 DNA: TGTGCCAGCAGCTTAGGTACAGGGGGCTCCTACGAGCAGTACTTC; CDR3 protein: CASSLGTGGSYEQYF; V gene: TRBV7-9; J gene: TRBJ2-7; clone size: once; CDR3 length: 15; D gene: TRBD1
CDR3 DNA: TGTGCCAGCTCGTGGGCCCCGAACACCGGGGAGCTGTTTTTT; CDR3 protein: CASSWAPNTGELFF; V gene: TRBV18; J gene: TRBJ2-2; clone size: -; CDR3 length: 14; D gene: -
CDR3 DNA: TGTGCCAGTAACCGGGGACAGGGGAAAAATGAGCAGTTCTTC; CDR3 protein: CASNRGQGKNEQFF; V gene: TRBV19; J gene: TRBJ2-1; clone size: -; CDR3 length: 14; D gene: TRBD1
CDR3 DNA: TGCAGTGCTAGTCCGGGGACTAGCGGGATGGCAGATACGCAGTATTTT; CDR3 protein: CSASPGTSGMADTQYF; V gene: TRBV20-1; J gene: TRBJ2-3; clone size: -; CDR3 length: 16; D gene: TRBD2
CDR3 DNA: TGTGCCACCAGTGATTCGCAGGGGTTGAGCAATCAGCCCCAGCATTTT; CDR3 protein: CATSDSQGLSNQPQHF; V gene: TRBV24-1; J gene: TRBJ1-5; clone size: few; CDR3 length: 16; D gene: -
CDR3 DNA: TGTGCCAGCAGCTTAGGCTCGACAGATACGCAGTATTTT; CDR3 protein: CASSLGSTDTQYF; V gene: TRBV7-3; J gene: TRBJ2-3; clone size: -; CDR3 length: 13; D gene: -
CDR3 DNA: TGTGCCAGCAGTCCTTACAGCCCCAGCACAGATACGCAGTATTTT; CDR3 protein: CASSPYSPSTDTQYF; V gene: TRBV6-5; J gene: TRBJ2-3; clone size: -; CDR3 length: 15; D gene: -
CDR3 DNA: TGCAGTGCTAGTGGCCACAGAGCGGACGGGGAGACCCAGTACTTC; CDR3 protein: CSASGHRADGETQYF; V gene: TRBV20-1; J gene: TRBJ2-5; clone size: -; CDR3 length: 15; D gene: -